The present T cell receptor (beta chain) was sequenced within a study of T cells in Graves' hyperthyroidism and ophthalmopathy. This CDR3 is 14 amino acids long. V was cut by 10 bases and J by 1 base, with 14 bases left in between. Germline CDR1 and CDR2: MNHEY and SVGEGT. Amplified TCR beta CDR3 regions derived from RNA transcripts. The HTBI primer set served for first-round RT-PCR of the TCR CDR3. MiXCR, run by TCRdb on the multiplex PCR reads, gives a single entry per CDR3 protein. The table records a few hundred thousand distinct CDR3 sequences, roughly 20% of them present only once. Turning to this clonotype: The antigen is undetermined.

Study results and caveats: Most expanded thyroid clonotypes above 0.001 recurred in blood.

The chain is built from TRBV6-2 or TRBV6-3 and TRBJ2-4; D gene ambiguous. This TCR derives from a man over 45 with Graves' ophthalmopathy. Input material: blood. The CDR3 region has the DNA TGTGCCACCAGCAGACCAAGCGCCAAAAACATTCAGTACTTC. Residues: CATSRPSAKNIQYF.